This T cell receptor (beta chain) was recorded in a study of blood T cell repertoires in COVID-19. Study-wide background: Samples came from the United States, Italy and Spain, spanning acute and convalescent COVID-19. Sample material is recorded as cDNA or gDNA derived from T cells, B-cell-depleted T cells, or PBMCs.

Per the original data handling: Estimation of nucleated cell counts relied on the amplification of reference gene primers. Using immunoSEQ multiplex PCR, the repertoire was profiled, and TCRdb retains in-frame clones only, with some absent. V, J and clone size were drawn from that table, and D and trimming were deduced from the DNA. Of 110,000 or so clones detected, 80% to 90% appear once; the ten largest clones hold approximately 4.2%. The material sequenced was peripheral blood. The receptor was isolated from a woman in her fifties or sixties with acute or convalescent COVID-19.

CDR3 region: CASSLGTGKSPLHF. DNA for the CDR3: TGTGCCAGCAGCTTGGGGACAGGGAAATCACCCCTCCACTTT. The chain joins TRBV7-2 to TRBJ1-6; 9 bases are shared with TRBD1. This CDR3 has 14 residues. V trimming: 3 bases; J trimming: 10 bases; junction bases outside the gene matches: 4. Germline CDR1 is SGHTA and CDR2 is FQGNSA.